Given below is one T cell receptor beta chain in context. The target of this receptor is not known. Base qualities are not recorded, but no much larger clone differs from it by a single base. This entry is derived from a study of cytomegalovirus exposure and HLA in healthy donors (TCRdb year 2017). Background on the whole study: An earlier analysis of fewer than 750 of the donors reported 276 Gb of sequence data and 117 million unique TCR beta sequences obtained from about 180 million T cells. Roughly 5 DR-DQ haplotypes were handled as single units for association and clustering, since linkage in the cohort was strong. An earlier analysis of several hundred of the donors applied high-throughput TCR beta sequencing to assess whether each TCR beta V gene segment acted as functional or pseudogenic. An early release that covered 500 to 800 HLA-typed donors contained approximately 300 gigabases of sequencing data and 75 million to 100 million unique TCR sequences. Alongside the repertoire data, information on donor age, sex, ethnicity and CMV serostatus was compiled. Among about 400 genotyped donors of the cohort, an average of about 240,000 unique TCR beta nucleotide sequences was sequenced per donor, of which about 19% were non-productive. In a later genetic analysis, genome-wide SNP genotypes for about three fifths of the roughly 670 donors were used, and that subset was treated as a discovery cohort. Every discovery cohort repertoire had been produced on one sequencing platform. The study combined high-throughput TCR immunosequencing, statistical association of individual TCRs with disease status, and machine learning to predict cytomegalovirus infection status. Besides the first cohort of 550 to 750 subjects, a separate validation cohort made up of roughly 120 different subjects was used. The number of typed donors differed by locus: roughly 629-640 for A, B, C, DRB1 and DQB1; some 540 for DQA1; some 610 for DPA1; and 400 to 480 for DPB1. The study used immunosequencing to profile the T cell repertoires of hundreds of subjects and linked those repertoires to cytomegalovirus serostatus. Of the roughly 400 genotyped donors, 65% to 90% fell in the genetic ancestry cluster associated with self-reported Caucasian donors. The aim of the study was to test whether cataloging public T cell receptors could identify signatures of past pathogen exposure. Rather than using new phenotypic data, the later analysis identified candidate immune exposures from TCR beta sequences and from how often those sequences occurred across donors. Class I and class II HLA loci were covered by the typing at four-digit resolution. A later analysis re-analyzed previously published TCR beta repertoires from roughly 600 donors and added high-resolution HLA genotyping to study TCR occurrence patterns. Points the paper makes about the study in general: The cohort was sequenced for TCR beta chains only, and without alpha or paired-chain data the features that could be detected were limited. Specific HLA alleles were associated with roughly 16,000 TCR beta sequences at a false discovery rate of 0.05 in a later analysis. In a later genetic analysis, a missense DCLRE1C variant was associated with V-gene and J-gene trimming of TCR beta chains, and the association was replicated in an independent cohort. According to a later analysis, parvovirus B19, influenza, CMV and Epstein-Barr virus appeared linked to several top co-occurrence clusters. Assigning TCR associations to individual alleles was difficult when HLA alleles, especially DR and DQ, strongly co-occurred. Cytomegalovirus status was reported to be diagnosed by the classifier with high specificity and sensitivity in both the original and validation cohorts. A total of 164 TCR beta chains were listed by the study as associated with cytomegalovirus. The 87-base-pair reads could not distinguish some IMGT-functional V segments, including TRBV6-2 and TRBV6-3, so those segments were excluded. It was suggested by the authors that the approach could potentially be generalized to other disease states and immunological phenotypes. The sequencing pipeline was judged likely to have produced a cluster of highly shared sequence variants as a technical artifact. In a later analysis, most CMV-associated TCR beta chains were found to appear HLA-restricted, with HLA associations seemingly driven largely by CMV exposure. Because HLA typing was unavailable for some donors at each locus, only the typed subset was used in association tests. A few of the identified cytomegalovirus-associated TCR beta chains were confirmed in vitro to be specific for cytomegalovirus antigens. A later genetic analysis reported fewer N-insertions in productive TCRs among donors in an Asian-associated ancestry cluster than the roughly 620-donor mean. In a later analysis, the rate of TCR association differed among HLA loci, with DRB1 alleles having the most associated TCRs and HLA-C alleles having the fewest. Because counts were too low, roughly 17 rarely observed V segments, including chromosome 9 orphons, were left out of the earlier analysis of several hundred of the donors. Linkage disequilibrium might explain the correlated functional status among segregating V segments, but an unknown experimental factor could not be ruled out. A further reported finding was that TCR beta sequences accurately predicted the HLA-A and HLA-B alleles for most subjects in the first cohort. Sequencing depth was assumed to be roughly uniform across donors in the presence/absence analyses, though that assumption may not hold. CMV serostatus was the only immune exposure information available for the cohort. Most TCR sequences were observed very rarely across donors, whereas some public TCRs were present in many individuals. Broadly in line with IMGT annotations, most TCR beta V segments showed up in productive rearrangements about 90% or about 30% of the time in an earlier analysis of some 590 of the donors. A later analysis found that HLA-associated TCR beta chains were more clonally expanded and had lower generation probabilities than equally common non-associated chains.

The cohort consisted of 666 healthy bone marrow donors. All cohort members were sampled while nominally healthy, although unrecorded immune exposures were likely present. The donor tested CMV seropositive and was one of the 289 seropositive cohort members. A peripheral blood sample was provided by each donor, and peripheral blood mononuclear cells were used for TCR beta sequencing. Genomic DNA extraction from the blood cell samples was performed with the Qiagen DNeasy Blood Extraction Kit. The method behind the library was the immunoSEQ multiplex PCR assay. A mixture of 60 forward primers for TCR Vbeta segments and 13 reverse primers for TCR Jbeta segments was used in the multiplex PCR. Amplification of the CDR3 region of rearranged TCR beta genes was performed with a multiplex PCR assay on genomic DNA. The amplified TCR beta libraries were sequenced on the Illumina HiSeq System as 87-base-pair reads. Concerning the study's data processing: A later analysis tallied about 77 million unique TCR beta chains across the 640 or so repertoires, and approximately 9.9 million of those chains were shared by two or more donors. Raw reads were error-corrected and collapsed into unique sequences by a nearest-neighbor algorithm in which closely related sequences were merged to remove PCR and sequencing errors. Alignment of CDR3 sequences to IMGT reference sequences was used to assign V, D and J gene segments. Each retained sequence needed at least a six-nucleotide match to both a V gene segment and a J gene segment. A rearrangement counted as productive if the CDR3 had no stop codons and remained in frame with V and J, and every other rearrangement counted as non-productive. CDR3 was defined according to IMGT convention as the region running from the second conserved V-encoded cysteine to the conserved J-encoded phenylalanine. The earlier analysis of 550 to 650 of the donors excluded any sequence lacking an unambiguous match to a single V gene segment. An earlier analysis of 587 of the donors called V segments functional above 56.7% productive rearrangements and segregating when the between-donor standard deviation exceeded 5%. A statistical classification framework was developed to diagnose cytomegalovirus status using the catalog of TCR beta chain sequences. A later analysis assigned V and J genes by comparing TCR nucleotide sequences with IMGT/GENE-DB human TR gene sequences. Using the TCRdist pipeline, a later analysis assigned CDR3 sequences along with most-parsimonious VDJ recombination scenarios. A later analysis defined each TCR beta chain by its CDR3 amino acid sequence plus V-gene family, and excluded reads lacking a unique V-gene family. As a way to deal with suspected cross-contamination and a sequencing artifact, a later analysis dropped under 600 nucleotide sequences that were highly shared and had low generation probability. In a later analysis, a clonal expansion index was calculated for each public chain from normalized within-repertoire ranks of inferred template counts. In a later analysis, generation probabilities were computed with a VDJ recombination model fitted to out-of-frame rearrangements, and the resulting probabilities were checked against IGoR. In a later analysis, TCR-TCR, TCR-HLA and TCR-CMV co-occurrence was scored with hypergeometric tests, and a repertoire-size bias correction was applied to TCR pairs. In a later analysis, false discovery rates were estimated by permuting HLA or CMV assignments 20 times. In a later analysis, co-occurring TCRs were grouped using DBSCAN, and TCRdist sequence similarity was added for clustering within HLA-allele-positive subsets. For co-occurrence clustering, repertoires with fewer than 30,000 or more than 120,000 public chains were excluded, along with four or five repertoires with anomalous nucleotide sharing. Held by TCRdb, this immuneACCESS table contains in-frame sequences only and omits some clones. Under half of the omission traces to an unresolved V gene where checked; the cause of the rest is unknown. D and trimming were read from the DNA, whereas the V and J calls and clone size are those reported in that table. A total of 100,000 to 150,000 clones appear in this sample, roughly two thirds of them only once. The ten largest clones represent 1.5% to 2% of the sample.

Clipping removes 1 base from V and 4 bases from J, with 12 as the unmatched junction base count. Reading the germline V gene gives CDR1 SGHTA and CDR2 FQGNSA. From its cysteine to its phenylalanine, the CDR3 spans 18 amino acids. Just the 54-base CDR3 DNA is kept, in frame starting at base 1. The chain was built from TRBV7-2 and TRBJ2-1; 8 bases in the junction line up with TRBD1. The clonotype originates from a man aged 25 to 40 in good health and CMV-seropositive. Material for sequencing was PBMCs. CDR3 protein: CASSLGGTGLATYNEQFF. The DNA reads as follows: TGTGCCAGCAGCTTAGGGGGGACAGGTTTGGCTACGTACAATGAGCAGTTCTTC.